The rows below give T cell receptor beta chains drawn from one sample of a study of OX40 agonist ivuxolimab in advanced cancers. Using immunoSEQ multiplex PCR, the repertoire was profiled, and TCRdb retains in-frame clones only, with some absent. This table holds about 68,000 clones, 80% to 90% found once. The starting material was CD4+ or CD8+ T cells sorted from blood, obtained in a trial of the OX40 agonist ivuxolimab. These receptor sequences come from an adult with an advanced solid tumor such as melanoma, head and neck, liver or kidney cancer. CDR3s include the opening cysteine and the closing phenylalanine or tryptophan. Each record gives: V gene, clone size, J gene, CDR3 protein. Not all rows give a size; the values are once, few, many and, for expanded clones, a class.

>TRBV5-5|.|TRBJ2-6
CASSSGQGAPRGANVLTF
>TRBV19|.|TRBJ1-1
CASSSRDSSGSPEAFF
>TRBV2|.|TRBJ1-2
CASSPDRAYGYTF
>TRBV18|.|TRBJ1-4
CASSPSPQGEKLFF
>TRBV19|.|TRBJ2-1
CASSQTSQISYNEQFF
>TRBV4-3|.|TRBJ2-5
CASSQGPRGDQETQYF
>TRBV18|.|TRBJ1-5
CASSPQTGASNQPQHF
>TRBV28|.|TRBJ2-6
CASSFSGTGANVLTF
>TRBV28|.|TRBJ1-5
CASRTPGGENSNQPQHF
>TRBV18|.|TRBJ2-7
CASSRLAGDYEQYF
>TRBV19|.|TRBJ2-7
CASSEQGSSSYEQYF
>TRBV7-6|.|TRBJ1-1
CATHRWEDTEAFF
>TRBV13|once|TRBJ2-7
CASSFQRVRDEQYF
>TRBV19|.|TRBJ2-2
CASSTAGTGKAGELFF
>TRBV7-8|.|TRBJ2-2
CASSLRLAGFGELFF
>TRBV7-2|.|TRBJ2-7
CASSEGRAAEQYF
>TRBV28|.|TRBJ1-5
CASSVSGPQHF
>TRBV6-1|.|TRBJ2-1
CASSTKGRVEQFF
>TRBV9|.|TRBJ2-3
CASSGGTGRTDTQYF
>TRBV5-6|.|TRBJ2-7
CASNLNPGRTYEQYF
>TRBV28|.|TRBJ1-2
CASSFTGLRYGYTF
>TRBV28|.|TRBJ2-5
CASSKAMAETQYF
>TRBV7-9|.|TRBJ2-1
CASSSTLSSYNEQFF
>TRBV6-1|.|TRBJ2-7
CASILSPGAYEQYF
>TRBV5-4|.|TRBJ1-4
CASSFGPDNEKLFF
>TRBV28|.|TRBJ2-1
CASRKDRGYNEQFF